Below are 21 T cell receptor beta chains sequenced from a single sample in a study of blood T cell repertoires in COVID-19 (TCRdb year 2020). Receptor libraries were prepared by the immunoSEQ multiplex PCR assay. The table comes from immuneACCESS by way of TCRdb, which keeps in-frame sequences with V and J called. Part of the clones is missing from these tables; in studies checked, under half for an unresolved V gene and the rest for unknown reasons. The sample includes about 340,000 clones, with over 80% observed a single time. The biggest ten clones account for about 6% of the sample. Sequencing was performed on peripheral blood. These receptors were taken from a woman between 50 and 59 years old with COVID-19, enrolled during active disease.

The chain employs TRBV6-5 and TRBJ1-5; D gene unclear. CDR3 length: 15 residues. The V and J ends lost 2 bases and 4 bases respectively, with 12 bases between them. The germline V gene encodes CDR1 MNHEY and CDR2 SVGAGI. CDR3 region: CASSYSPTLNQPQHF. The CDR3 bases are TGTGCCAGCAGTTACAGTCCGACATTAAATCAGCCCCAGCATTTT.

This clone turned up a few times. The CDR3 region is CTSSPTEESNQPQHF. CDR3 sequence (DNA): TGCACCAGCAGTCCGACAGAGGAAAGCAATCAGCCCCAGCATTTT. The chain is built from TRBV1 and TRBJ1-5; TRBD1 is taken as the D call from the table, unchecked against the DNA. TRBV1 is a recognized pseudogene. This CDR3 is built from 15 residues.

The genes are TRBV6-4 and TRBJ2-1; TRBD1 matches at 8 bases. V gave up 4 bases and J gave up 6 bases; unmatched junction bases: 8. The CDR3 has 15 residues. Germline loops: CDR1 MRHNA, CDR2 SNTAGT. CDR3 sequence: CASSVSQGAGNEQFF. The DNA of the CDR3 is TGTGCCAGCAGTGTGTCTCAGGGGGCAGGCAATGAGCAGTTCTTC.

The chain links TRBV27 to TRBJ2-7; 8 nucleotides match TRBD1. Trimming cost V 6 bases and J 0 bases; bases outside gene matches: 7. The CDR3 totals 15 residues. The V gene's germline CDR1 is MNHEY and CDR2 SMNVEV (reference sequence). CDR3 coding DNA: TGTGCCAGCAGCCACAAAGGGACAGGCTCCTACGAGCAGTACTTC. This translates into CASSHKGTGSYEQYF.

The gene calls are TRBV6-5 and TRBJ2-7, with TRBD2 matching over 10 bases. V lost 3 bases to trimming and J lost 4 bases; unmatched junction nucleotides: 9. CDR1 is MNHEY, CDR2 SVGAGI, per germline. The CDR3 has 16 residues. CDR3 nucleotide sequence: TGTGCCAGCAGTTATCTTCCTAGCGGGAGTCGGTACGAGCAGTACTTC. Encoded protein: CASSYLPSGSRYEQYF.

This chain joins TRBV14 and TRBJ2-5, with 7 bases fitting TRBD2. Germline assignment: CDR1 SGHDN and CDR2 FVKESK. This CDR3 comprises 14 residues. The V and J ends lost 4 bases and 5 bases, in that order; junction bases with no gene match: 7. CDR3 coding DNA: TGTGCCAGCAGCCTCGGCGCGGGAGTGGAGACCCAGTACTTC. It translates to CASSLGAGVETQYF.

V gene TRBV11-3 combines with J gene TRBJ2-1; 8 nucleotides align to TRBD2. This CDR3 region has 14 residues. With V trimmed by 8 bases and J by 4 bases, 7 bases remained unmatched. Germline values: CDR1 SGHNT, CDR2 YENEEA. CDR3 loop: CASGSLAVYNEQFF. The CDR3 DNA follows: TGTGCCAGCGGCTCACTAGCGGTGTACAATGAGCAGTTCTTC.

V gene TRBV6-5 combines with J gene TRBJ2-1, with a possible D match to TRBD2 (6 bases). The CDR3 has 15 residues. Germline values: CDR1 MNHEY, CDR2 SVGAGI. V shed 6 bases and J shed 8 bases, with 20 bases lying between them. In DNA form, the CDR3 reads TGTGCCAGCAGCCACCGGGACGGGGGTTTCGATGAGCAGTTCTTC. Its protein product is CASSHRDGGFDEQFF.

The chain combines TRBV6-5 with TRBJ1-5; D unclear. The germline gives CDR1 MNHEY, CDR2 SVGAGI. The CDR3 is made up of 13 amino acids. V shed 6 bases and J shed 3 bases, with 9 bases lying between them. The CDR3 here is CASRRGFNQPQHF. The CDR3 bases are TGTGCCAGCAGGCGAGGATTCAATCAGCCCCAGCATTTT.

The chain employs TRBV6-1 and TRBJ2-3, with 11 bases matching TRBD1. J gave up 4 bases and V 3 bases, and 3 bases lay outside the gene matches. This CDR3 has 15 residues. Germline V gives CDR1 MNHNS, CDR2 SASEGT. The CDR3 loop is CASSERTGGADTQYF. The CDR3 DNA is TGTGCCAGCAGTGAGCGGACAGGGGGCGCAGATACGCAGTATTTT.

This rearrangement joins TRBV11-3 to TRBJ1-1; 8 nucleotides line up with TRBD1. The CDR3 has 16 amino acids. V was pared by 6 bases and J by 3 bases, with 12 bases of the junction left unmatched. Germline CDR1 SGHNT, CDR2 YENEEA. CDR3 sequence reads: CASRPTDRGDHTEAFF. The DNA for the CDR3 is TGTGCCAGCAGACCCACAGACAGGGGTGACCACACTGAAGCTTTCTTT.

V and J are TRBV9 and TRBJ2-5; the match to TRBD2 covers 7 bases. V gave up 3 bases and J gave up 3 bases; unmatched junction bases: 11. The germline gives CDR1 SGDLS, CDR2 YYNGEE. The CDR3 consists of 16 residues. CDR3 sequence (DNA): TGTGCCAGCAGCGCCGGCGGGGGAGGAATGGAAGAGACCCAGTACTTC. Translation gives CASSAGGGGMEETQYF. Variable domain in full (rest from reference TRBV9 and TRBJ2-5): DSGVTQTPKHLITATGQRVTLRCSPRSGDLSVYWYQQSLDQGLQFLIQYYNGEERAKGNILERFSAQQFPDLHSELNLSSLELGDSALYFCASSAGGGGMEETQYFGPGTRLLVL.

The chain joins TRBV15 to TRBJ1-5; TRBD1 is a possible D gene (5 bases). The CDR3 length is 13 residues. V dropped 6 bases and J dropped 3 bases, with 9 bases sitting between them. Germline values: CDR1 LNHNV, CDR2 YYDKDF (reference sequence). In DNA, the CDR3 is TGTGCCACCAGGCAGGGTTCCAATCAGCCCCAGCATTTT. The encoded protein is CATRQGSNQPQHF. The full variable domain, in which reference TRBV15 and TRBJ1-5 provide the parts outside the CDR3, is DAMVIQNPRYQVTQFGKPVTLSCSQTLNHNVMYWYQQKSSQAPKLLFHYYDKDFNNEADTPDNFQSRRPNTSFCFLDIRSPGLGDTAMYLCATRQGSNQPQHFGDGTRLSIL.

A word on this clone: In the same sample, other DNA sequences code for this CDR3. The chain links TRBV5-1 to TRBJ1-6; 9 bases match TRBD1. This CDR3 contains 14 residues. Germline-derived CDR1 and CDR2 are SGHRS and YFSETQ. V trimming: 5 bases; J trimming: 5 bases; junction bases outside the gene matches: 2. The CDR3 is CASSGQGNNSPLHF. The CDR3 DNA reads TGCGCCAGCAGTGGACAGGGGAATAATTCACCCCTCCACTTT.

V usage is TRBV6-6 and J usage is TRBJ1-1; maybe TRBD1 (5 bases). V was pared by 10 bases and J by 1 base, with 19 bases between. This CDR3 is built from 15 residues. Germline CDR1 and CDR2: MNHNY and SVGAGI (reference sequence). In nucleotides, the CDR3 is TGTGCCACCAAGATCCCCGGCACAGGGAACACTGAAGCTTTCTTT. Amino acids: CATKIPGTGNTEAFF.

The V call is TRBV13, the J call TRBJ2-1, with TRBD2 identical over 7 bases. With 5 bases clipped from V and 8 bases from J, the junction kept 12 bases outside the gene matches. Germline V gene lookup returns CDR1 PRHDT and CDR2 FYEKMQ (reference sequence). The CDR3 contains 15 residues. The CDR3 bases are TGTGCCAGCAGCGGGGGGACTAATCAAGGAGATGAGCAGTTCTTC. This codes for CASSGGTNQGDEQFF.

The genes are TRBV11-3 and TRBJ1-1; 9 positions match TRBD1. The CDR3 totals 17 residues. The germline V gene encodes CDR1 SGHNT and CDR2 YENEEA. V shed 5 bases and J 6 bases; nucleotides not matched to a gene: 16. The CDR3 reads CASSGTGTGPVSSEAFF. CDR3 in DNA: TGTGCCAGCAGCGGTACCGGGACAGGGCCCGTCAGCTCTGAAGCTTTCTTT. The variable domain in full, completed from reference TRBV11-3 and TRBJ1-1, reads EAGVVQSPRYKIIEKKQPVAFWCNPISGHNTLYWYLQNLGQGPELLIRYENEEAVDDSQLPKDRFSAERLKGVDSTLKIQPAELGDSAVYLCASSGTGTGPVSSEAFFGQGTRLTVV.

CDR3 amino acids: CAWSAGTGGISEKPQHF. CDR3 DNA: TGTGCCTGGAGCGCCGGGACAGGGGGAATTTCGGAAAAGCCCCAGCATTTT. V usage is TRBV30 and J usage is TRBJ1-5; TRBD1 agrees at 11 bases. CDR1 is GTSNPN and CDR2 is SVGIG in the germline V gene (reference sequence). V trimming: 3 bases; J trimming: 8 bases; junction bases outside the gene matches: 15. This CDR3 has 17 residues.

This chain connects TRBV5-1 to TRBJ2-3; 9 nucleotides agree with TRBD2. Per the germline V gene, CDR1 is SGHRS and CDR2 is YFSETQ. V gave up 3 bases and J gave up 3 bases; unmatched junction bases: 11. The CDR3 sequence is 17 residues long. CDR3 sequence: CASSWVGLAGVTDTQYF. DNA of the CDR3: TGCGCCAGCAGCTGGGTCGGATTAGCGGGAGTAACAGATACGCAGTATTTT.

This sequence joins TRBV11-2 and TRBJ2-1; TRBD2 matches 8 bases. Germline V gene lookup returns CDR1 SGHAT and CDR2 FQNNGV. V shed 4 bases, J shed 15 bases, and the junction held 11 bases outside the gene matches. The CDR3 runs to 13 residues. Here the CDR3 reads CASSSGGSQVGFF. CDR3 in DNA: TGTGCCAGCAGCTCGGGGGGGTCTCAAGTGGGGTTCTTC.

The gene calls are TRBV7-2 and TRBJ2-3, with D unresolved. Germline V lookup: CDR1 SGHTA, CDR2 FQGNSA. Trimming pared 5 bases from V and 4 bases from J, leaving 13 bases between. This CDR3 has 14 amino acids. The CDR3 DNA reads TGTGCCAGCAGCCCAACCCGCGTCGCAGATACGCAGTATTTT. Its translation: CASSPTRVADTQYF.